The source of this TCR beta chain is a study of technical replicates of blood from a few donors. This CDR3 has 16 amino acids. Deletions cut 1 base from V and 7 bases from J, with 18 bases between. Germline values: CDR1 SGHRS, CDR2 YFSETQ. Some clones are missing from TCRdb's copy, which holds only in-frame ones; the method was immunoSEQ multiplex PCR. The repertoire consists of just over 15,000 clones, with approximately 88% occurring once and the leading ten covering 12%. This chain connects TRBV5-1 to TRBJ2-1; TRBD2 is a possible D gene (6 bases). Sequencing was done on a sample of PBMCs. The TCR originated in a human donor in good health. The CDR3 nucleotides read TGCGCCAGCAGCTTGAATACAGCGGGTCCGGTGAATGAGCAGTTCTTC. Protein product: CASSLNTAGPVNEQFF. The variable domain in full, completed from reference TRBV5-1 and TRBJ2-1, reads KAGVTQTPRYLIKTRGQQVTLSCSPISGHRSVSWYQQTPGQGLQFLFEYFSETQRNKGNFPGRFSGRQFSNSRSEMNVSTLELGDSALYLCASSLNTAGPVNEQFFGPGTRLTVL.